What follows is one T cell receptor (beta chain) and its context. Its matching antigen is unknown. The data were obtained in a study of OX40 agonist ivuxolimab in advanced cancers. Study background: The patients received ivuxolimab by intravenous route every 2 weeks at 0.01 to 10 mg/kg. Those enrolled were 82.7% male, with a mean age of 60 years and ages from 23 to 79. Study observations and caveats: In the 0.1 to 3.0 mg/kg range, CD4+ and CD8+ blood T cells had expanded clonally by week 6.

The method was immunoSEQ multiplex PCR; TCRdb's version includes in-frame clones alone and lacks a portion of them. The sample lists 80,000 to 95,000 clones, about 90% occurring once. This CDR3 spans 13 amino acids. Per germline, CDR1 LNHDA and CDR2 SQIVND (reference sequence). The germline V and J ends were trimmed by 5 bases and 12 bases, with 16 bases remaining between them. Material: CD4+ or CD8+ T cells sorted from blood, obtained in a trial of the OX40 agonist ivuxolimab. The source is an adult with an advanced solid tumor such as melanoma, head and neck, liver or kidney cancer. V usage is TRBV19 and J usage is TRBJ2-2; D remains unclear. The CDR3 is CASSADVPGQLFF. The CDR3 nucleotides are TGTGCCAGTAGTGCGGACGTGCCCGGCCAGCTGTTTTTT.